These 25 T cell receptor beta chains share one sample of origin, sequenced in a study of Ad26.COV2.S vaccination and SARS-CoV-2 variants. Assay: immunoSEQ multiplex PCR; the TCRdb copy retains only in-frame clones and omits some. Here the sample spans 400,000 to 450,000 clones, 90% being singletons. Sample treatment: around 19 received Ad26.COV2.S at low or high dose, single or two shots; several received placebo; per-sample allocation not given. Each sample was drawn 63 days after the first injection (of vaccine or placebo). The sequencing used peripheral blood, collected in a trial of Ad26.COV2.S vaccine versus placebo. Source of these receptors: a person between 18 and 59 years old who received the Ad26.COV2.S COVID-19 vaccine or a placebo.

The V and J genes are TRBV20-1 and TRBJ2-7; D remains ambiguous. Germline lookup yields CDR1 DFQATT and CDR2 SNEGSKA (reference sequence). The CDR3 contains 11 residues. V lost 3 bases to trimming and J lost 4 bases, with 7 bases between them. Here the CDR3 reads CSASLGYEQYF. Here the CDR3 DNA reads TGCAGTGCTAGTCTAGGGTACGAGCAGTACTTC.

The V gene is TRBV5-6, the J gene TRBJ2-3, with D unclear. Germline-derived CDR1 and CDR2 are SGHDT and YYEEEE. V lost 6 bases and J 0 bases, leaving 14 bases between the germline ends. CDR3 length equals 15 residues. DNA of the CDR3: TGTGCCAGCATAAGTAGCACCGATAGCACAGATACGCAGTATTTT. Translated: CASISSTDSTDTQYF.

This chain links TRBV6-6 with TRBJ1-5, with 7 nucleotides matching TRBD1. V lost 2 bases, J lost 6 bases, and 7 bases stayed unmatched. Per the germline V gene, CDR1 is MNHNY and CDR2 is SVGAGI (reference sequence). The CDR3 loop spans 15 amino acids. The CDR3 region has the DNA TGTGCCAGCAGTTACGACAGGGCAGGGGTTCAGCCCCAGCATTTT. Its protein is CASSYDRAGVQPQHF.

The chain joins TRBV28 to TRBJ2-7, with 11 bases lining up with TRBD1. After removal of 4 bases from V and 6 bases from J, the junction contained 8 bases not matched to a gene. This CDR3 is built from 15 residues. The germline gives CDR1 MDHEN, CDR2 SYDVKM. The CDR3 region has the DNA TGTGCCAGCAGTTCTACCGGACAGGGGGCGACCGAGCAGTACTTC. This sequence encodes CASSSTGQGATEQYF.

V is TRBV3-1 (or the pseudogene TRBV3-2) and J is TRBJ2-2; no reliable D call. The length of the CDR3 is 14 residues. Germline V gene sequence: CDR1 LGHDT, CDR2 YNNKEL (reference sequence). Trimming stripped 2 bases from V and 4 bases from J, with 8 bases between. The DNA for the CDR3 is TGTGCCAGCAGCCAATACTCCTCCACCGGGGAGCTGTTTTTT. Translated: CASSQYSSTGELFF.

The CDR3 sequence is CASSLDVWETEAFF. The CDR3 coding sequence is TGTGCCAGCAGCTTAGATGTGTGGGAAACTGAAGCTTTCTTT. This chain joins TRBV7-2 and TRBJ1-1; D uncertain. The CDR3 runs 14 residues. V lost 1 base and J lost 5, with 11 bases in between. Germline CDR1 is SGHTA and CDR2 is FQGNSA.

J is TRBJ1-2 and V is TRBV5-4; a possible D gene is TRBD1 (6 bases). The CDR3 sequence is 13 residues long. The V gene lost 0 bases and the J gene lost 7 bases, with 10 bases spanning the gap. CDR1 SGHNT and CDR2 YYREEE come from the germline V gene (reference sequence). The CDR3 coding sequence is TGTGCCAGCAGCTTGGTTGGGGGGCTTGGCTACACCTTC. Its translation is CASSLVGGLGYTF.

The chain couples TRBV7-2 to TRBJ2-1; D gene uncertain. This CDR3 region has 13 residues. Germline V gene data show CDR1 as SGHTA and CDR2 as FQGNSA. V gave up 9 bases and J gave up 3 bases, with 12 bases separating them. Here the CDR3 DNA reads TGTGCCAGTTCCGAGGCCTACTACAATGAGCAGTTCTTC. It codes for CASSEAYYNEQFF. Using reference TRBV7-2 and TRBJ2-1 for the parts outside the CDR3, the full variable domain is GAGVSQSPSNKVTEKGKDVELRCDPISGHTALYWYRQSLGQGLEFLIYFQGNSAPDKSGLPSDRFSAERTGGSVSTLTIQRTQQEDSAVYLCASSEAYYNEQFFGPGTRLTVL.

This clone was detected only once. CDR3 residues: CASSSTGYTGELFF. CDR3 DNA: TGTGCCAGCAGCTCAACAGGGTACACCGGGGAGCTGTTTTTT. The chain uses TRBV11-3 and TRBJ2-2; D perhaps matches TRBD1 (6 bases). This CDR3 spans 14 amino acids. Trimming shortened V by 4 bases and J by 3 bases, and 9 bases separated the two germline ends. Per the germline V gene, CDR1 is SGHNT and CDR2 is YENEEA.

The rearrangement links TRBV7-9 to TRBJ1-3; D unresolved. CDR3 length: 13 residues. V gave up 1 base and J gave up 5 bases, with 6 bases separating them. Germline V gene lookup returns CDR1 SEHNR and CDR2 FQNEAQ (reference sequence). For the CDR3, the DNA is TGTGCCAGCAGCTTAGTCAGCCGAAACACCATATATTTT. This gives the protein CASSLVSRNTIYF.

This chain joins TRBV6-5 and TRBJ1-2, with D tentatively TRBD1 (5 bases). Germline lookup yields CDR1 MNHEY and CDR2 SVGAGI. The CDR3 spans 13 residues. V lost 5 bases and J lost 7, with 14 bases in between. The CDR3 reads CASSTDRRGGYTF. Here the CDR3 DNA reads TGTGCCAGCAGTACCGACAGAAGGGGTGGCTACACCTTC.

As to this clone: The junction shows a germline mismatch at one end, possibly a read error. This CDR3 reads CASSISGTTSGTTVIF. The CDR3 DNA follows: TGTGCCAGCAGTATCTCCGGAACCACTAGCGGGACCACCGTTATCTTC. The chain employs TRBV7-2 and TRBJ2-1; the match to TRBD2 covers 10 bases. The germline V gene encodes CDR1 SGHTA and CDR2 FQGNSA. The CDR3 extends over 16 amino acids. The full variable domain, rest sourced from reference TRBV7-2 and TRBJ2-1, is GAGVSQSPSNKVTEKGKDVELRCDPISGHTALYWYRQSLGQGLEFLIYFQGNSAPDKSGLPSDRFSAERTGGSVSTLTIQRTQQEDSAVYLCASSISGTTSGTTVIFGPGTRLTVL.

The chain is built from TRBV19 and TRBJ1-1; 7 bases align to TRBD1. The CDR3 is made up of 14 amino acids. V dropped 7 bases and J dropped 4; count of bases not matched to a gene: 9. Germline V gene data show CDR1 as LNHDA and CDR2 as SQIVND (reference sequence). The DNA of the CDR3 is TGTGCCAGTACGGTGGCCCCAGGGGGCACTGAAGCTTTCTTT. As protein: CASTVAPGGTEAFF.

This chain connects TRBV6-2 or TRBV6-3 to TRBJ2-3; TRBD2 is a possible D gene (6 bases). Deletions cut 6 bases from V and 4 bases from J, with 14 bases between. The V gene's germline CDR1 is MNHEY and CDR2 SVGEGT. The CDR3 spans 14 residues. CDR3 loop: CASRPWRGSDTQYF. The CDR3 DNA is TGTGCCAGCAGGCCTTGGCGGGGCTCAGATACGCAGTATTTT.

The chain employs TRBV14 and TRBJ2-7; D remains ambiguous. The CDR3 runs to 14 residues. In germline, CDR1 is SGHDN, CDR2 FVKESK. V was trimmed by 2 bases and J by 1 base, leaving 9 bases between them. This CDR3 is CASSQLDVSYEQYF. CDR3 DNA: TGTGCCAGCAGCCAACTAGATGTGTCCTACGAGCAGTACTTC.

The V and J genes are TRBV9 and TRBJ2-2; D is uncertain. Between the trimmed V and J ends, which lost 4 bases and 6 bases, there was a span of 10 bases. CDR1 is SGDLS, CDR2 YYNGEE, per germline. The CDR3 is made up of 13 amino acids. CDR3 region: CASSPQEAGELFF. In DNA, the CDR3 is TGTGCCAGCAGCCCGCAAGAGGCCGGGGAGCTGTTTTTT.

The chain has TRBV24-1 and TRBJ2-5; D ambiguous. The germline V and J ends were trimmed by 7 bases and 5 bases, with 13 bases remaining between them. The CDR3 extends over 13 amino acids. Germline CDR1 reads KGHDR; CDR2 reads SFDVKD. Here the CDR3 reads CATSQVAVETQYF. The CDR3 DNA follows: TGTGCCACCAGCCAGGTCGCTGTGGAGACCCAGTACTTC.

V is TRBV18 and J is TRBJ2-7; 11 nucleotides agree with TRBD1. Germline V gene sequence: CDR1 KGHSH, CDR2 LQKENI. Unmatched junction bases numbered 6, after V lost 8 bases and J lost 3 bases. The CDR3 runs to 14 residues. The CDR3 reads CASTLGTGGYEQYF. CDR3 nucleotide sequence: TGTGCCAGCACTCTCGGGACAGGGGGCTACGAGCAGTACTTC. The entire variable domain, with the rest obtained from reference TRBV18 and TRBJ2-7, is as follows: NAGVMQNPRHLVRRRGQEARLRCSPMKGHSHVYWYRQLPEEGLKFMVYLQKENIIDESGMPKERFSAEFPKEGPSILRIQQVVRGDSAAYFCASTLGTGGYEQYFGPGTRLTVT.

Remarks on this clone: Other DNA sequences in this specimen translate into the identical CDR3. The V gene is TRBV12-3 or TRBV12-4, the J gene TRBJ2-7; TRBD1 matches 10 bases. With V trimmed by 3 bases and J by 4 bases, 0 bases remained unmatched. The CDR3 is made up of 13 amino acids. CDR3 bases: TGTGCCAGCAGTTTGGGACAGGGGTACGAGCAGTACTTC. The encoded protein is CASSLGQGYEQYF.

About this clone: This CDR3 is also generated by other DNA sequences in the sample. This chain uses TRBV18 with TRBJ1-1; D not resolved. The ends were cut back, 3 bases at V and 2 bases at J, with 7 bases in the middle. Germline-derived CDR1 and CDR2 are KGHSH and LQKENI. The CDR3 extends over 13 amino acids. The CDR3 DNA sequence: TGTGCCAGCTCACCCTTAGTAAACACTGAAGCTTTCTTT. Translation: CASSPLVNTEAFF.

This chain uses TRBV14 with TRBJ2-2; 9 bases agree with TRBD2. The CDR3 spans 16 residues. Germline assignment: CDR1 SGHDN and CDR2 FVKESK. V lost 3 bases to trimming and J lost 2 bases; unmatched junction nucleotides: 4. CDR3 nucleotide sequence: TGTGCCAGCAGCCAGGTCGGGACTAGCAACACCGGGGAGCTGTTTTTT. This sequence encodes CASSQVGTSNTGELFF.

V gene TRBV7-9 combines with J gene TRBJ2-1; 9 bases map to TRBD1. The V gene end was trimmed by 6 bases and the J gene end by 9 bases; junction bases not matched to a gene: 3. The germline V gene encodes CDR1 SEHNR and CDR2 FQNEAQ (reference sequence). The CDR3 runs to 12 residues. The CDR3 DNA reads as TGTGCCAGCAGTCAGACAGGGGGTGAGCAGTTCTTC. It yields the protein CASSQTGGEQFF. Variable domain in full (rest from reference TRBV7-9 and TRBJ2-1): DTGVSQNPRHKITKRGQNVTFRCDPISEHNRLYWYRQTLGQGPEFLTYFQNEAQLEKSRLLSDRFSAERPKGSFSTLEIQRTEQGDSAMYLCASSQTGGEQFFGPGTRLTVL.

The chain is built from TRBV7-9 and TRBJ2-7, with D tentatively TRBD2 (6 bases). V lost 3 bases and J 4 bases, leaving 13 bases between the germline ends. This CDR3 comprises 14 residues. Germline CDR1 and CDR2: SEHNR and FQNEAQ (reference sequence). CDR3 sequence reads: CASSLGGNYYEQYF. In DNA form, the CDR3 reads TGTGCCAGCAGCTTGGGCGGGAACTATTACGAGCAGTACTTC.

A few counts support this clone. The chain carries TRBV6-4 and TRBJ2-7, with 7 bases fitting TRBD2. CDR1 and CDR2 from the germline V gene are MRHNA and SNTAGT. J was trimmed by 2 bases and V by 10 bases; bases with no gene match: 5. This CDR3 spans 12 amino acids. CDR3 amino acids: CAKRGGPYEQYF. In nucleotides, the CDR3 is TGTGCCAAACGCGGGGGTCCCTACGAGCAGTACTTC.

The chain has TRBV4-1 and TRBJ2-1; 10 nucleotides match TRBD2. The germline V gene has CDR1 MGHRA and CDR2 YSYEKL. CDR3 length: 15 residues. Unmatched junction bases numbered 2, after V lost 1 base and J lost 5 bases. This chain's CDR3 is CASSQVAGGHNEQFF. DNA of the CDR3: TGCGCCAGCAGCCAAGTAGCGGGAGGACACAATGAGCAGTTCTTC.